Each of the 26 T cell receptor beta chains below was sequenced from the same sample in a study of patients and donors after allogeneic stem cell transplantation. TCRdb called the RT-PCR reads again in MiXCR, with one record for every CDR3 protein. Altogether 70,000 or so distinct CDR3 sequences are present, more than 25% being singletons, with the ten largest covering around 27%. The material sequenced was blood, either unsorted or a sorted T cell fraction (not recorded which). Receptors were obtained from a human donor who was either an allogeneic HSCT recipient or a stem cell or donor lymphocyte infusion donor (not recorded which). It is not recorded whose cells these are; they may come from a transplant donor.

This chain connects TRBV7-6 to TRBJ1-2; 8 positions match TRBD1. The germline V gene encodes CDR1 SGHVS and CDR2 FNYEAQ. This CDR3 contains 16 residues. Trimming took 5 bases from V and 0 from J; bases not matched to a gene: 8. The CDR3 reads CASSVIDRGPNYGYTF. The CDR3 region has the DNA TGTGCCAGCAGCGTCATCGACAGGGGACCTAACTATGGCTACACCTTC.

This clonotype was seen only a few times. The J gene is TRBJ1-1, the V gene TRBV6-2 or TRBV6-3, with unresolved D. This CDR3 region has 13 residues. Germline CDR1 and CDR2: MNHEY and SVGEGT. With 2 bases removed from V and 6 bases from J, the gap between germline ends came to 10 bases. The CDR3 sequence is CASSYRGRAEAFF. The CDR3 DNA is TGTGCCAGCAGTTACCGCGGTAGGGCTGAAGCTTTCTTT.

This clonotype appeared a single time. The CDR3 is CASSPPSLAEGSYEQYF. For the CDR3, the DNA is TGTGCCAGCTCACCACCCTCACTAGCGGAGGGCTCCTACGAGCAGTACTTC. The rearrangement joins TRBV18 to TRBJ2-7; 8 nucleotides match TRBD2. Germline lookup yields CDR1 KGHSH and CDR2 LQKENI. The CDR3 spans 17 residues. Trimming cost V 0 bases and J 0 bases; bases outside gene matches: 7.

This sequence joins TRBV12-3 or TRBV12-4 and TRBJ1-1; unclear D gene. This CDR3 spans 14 amino acids. V shed 6 bases and J shed 4 bases, with 15 bases lying between them. The CDR3 protein is CASSFRQEGTEAFF. CDR3 coding DNA: TGTGCCAGCAGCTTTCGTCAGGAAGGCACTGAAGCTTTCTTT.

The chain couples TRBV12-3 or TRBV12-4 to TRBJ2-1; TRBD2 matches at 9 bases. The CDR3 consists of 13 residues. J gave up 11 bases and V 4 bases, and 6 bases lay outside the gene matches. Here the CDR3 reads CASSSRSGSKQFF. Written as DNA, the CDR3 is TGTGCCAGCAGTTCACGTAGCGGGAGCAAGCAGTTCTTC.

This clonotype was seen a few times. The CDR3 coding sequence is TGCAGCGTTGAAGAGGTGTCCGAAGAGACCCAGTACTTC. Amino acids: CSVEEVSEETQYF. This chain connects TRBV29-1 to TRBJ2-5; no definite D call. Germline V gene sequence: CDR1 SQVTM, CDR2 ANQGSEA. The V end was cut by 0 bases, the J end by 3 bases, with 8 bases between. The CDR3 totals 13 residues. Full variable domain (rest looked up from reference TRBV29-1 and TRBJ2-5): SAVISQKPSRDICQRGTSLTIQCQVDSQVTMMFWYRQQPGQSLTLIATANQGSEATYESGFVIDKFPISRPNLTFSTLTVSNMSPEDSSIYLCSVEEVSEETQYFGPGTRLLVL.

V is TRBV7-2 and J is TRBJ1-5; D is unclear. The V and J ends lost 5 bases and 0 bases respectively, with 8 bases between them. This CDR3 contains 14 residues. Germline V CDR1 and CDR2: SGHTA, FQGNSA. CDR3 loop: CASSRVSSNQPQHF. In nucleotides, the CDR3 is TGTGCCAGCAGCCGGGTTAGTAGCAATCAGCCCCAGCATTTT.

The genes are TRBV14 and TRBJ2-1; TRBD2 is a possible D gene (7 bases). The CDR3 sequence is 15 residues long. Looked up from germline, CDR1 is SGHDN and CDR2 is FVKESK. V was shortened by 3 bases and J by 6 bases, with 15 bases between the two germline ends. In nucleotides, the CDR3 is TGTGCCAGCAGCCACCGGGGGGCAATGAGCAATGAGCAGTTCTTC. The encoded protein is CASSHRGAMSNEQFF.

The chain has TRBV19 and TRBJ1-1; D not certain. CDR3 length: 14 amino acids. Germline assignment: CDR1 LNHDA and CDR2 SQIVND (reference sequence). With 3 bases removed from V and 4 bases from J, the gap between germline ends came to 12 bases. The CDR3 is CASSMGYGLTEAFF. The CDR3 DNA sequence: TGTGCCAGTAGTATGGGGTACGGGCTCACTGAAGCTTTCTTT.

The J gene is TRBJ1-4, the V gene TRBV9; 10 bases line up with TRBD1. Germline values: CDR1 SGDLS, CDR2 YYNGEE. The V segment lost 4 bases and the J segment 5 bases; nucleotides outside the gene matches: 5. The CDR3 is 15 residues long. CDR3 loop: CASSRGGQGNEKLFF. The CDR3, as DNA: TGTGCCAGCAGCCGAGGGGGACAGGGGAATGAAAAACTGTTTTTT.

The V gene is TRBV18, the J gene TRBJ1-2, with D possibly matching TRBD1 (5 bases). The CDR3 contains 14 residues. Between the trimmed V and J ends, which lost 2 bases and 4 bases, there was a span of 11 bases. Per the germline V gene, CDR1 is KGHSH and CDR2 is LQKENI. The CDR3 reads CASSPGSGIYGYTF. The CDR3 DNA reads as TGTGCCAGCTCACCAGGTTCAGGGATCTATGGCTACACCTTC.

V usage is TRBV7-9 and J usage is TRBJ1-6, with D hard to call. Trimming removed 5 bases from V and 7 bases from J, with 9 bases in between. Per germline, CDR1 SEHNR and CDR2 FQNEAQ (reference sequence). CDR3 length: 13 residues. The CDR3 nucleotides are TGTGCCAGCAGCCCCTCGCACAATTCACCCCTCCACTTT. Amino acids: CASSPSHNSPLHF. The variable domain in full, completed from reference TRBV7-9 and TRBJ1-6, reads DTGVSQNPRHKITKRGQNVTFRCDPISEHNRLYWYRQTLGQGPEFLTYFQNEAQLEKSRLLSDRFSAERPKGSFSTLEIQRTEQGDSAMYLCASSPSHNSPLHFGNGTRLTVT.

There are a few counts of this clonotype. This chain uses TRBV10-3 with TRBJ1-4, with unresolved D. CDR1 is ENHRY, CDR2 SYGVKD, per germline. The CDR3 is 12 residues long. Trimming pared 10 bases from V and 7 bases from J, leaving 13 bases between. CDR3 bases: TGTGCCACCTCCGGAGTAGGTGAAAAACTGTTTTTT. Its translation: CATSGVGEKLFF.

The chain has TRBV6-1 and TRBJ2-7; 10 bases line up with TRBD1. With 7 bases clipped from V and 0 bases from J, the junction kept 9 bases outside the gene matches. The germline gives CDR1 MNHNS, CDR2 SASEGT. This CDR3 contains 16 residues. The DNA for the CDR3 is TGTGCCAGCAATAACCCGAGGACAGGGGGCTCCTACGAGCAGTACTTC. Protein: CASNNPRTGGSYEQYF.

This clonotype appeared a few times. The chain couples TRBV12-3 or TRBV12-4 to TRBJ1-1; D call uncertain. The CDR3 totals 15 residues. V gave up 5 bases and J gave up 3 bases, with 16 bases separating them. CDR3 protein: CASSPLRLRDTEAFF. The CDR3 bases are TGTGCCAGCAGTCCCCTACGGCTACGGGACACTGAAGCTTTCTTT.

V is TRBV21-1 and J is TRBJ1-2; TRBD1, the table's D call, lacks a check against the DNA. TRBV21-1 is described as a pseudogene. The CDR3 extends over 17 amino acids. DNA of the CDR3: TGTGCCAGCAGCAAGATTTCGGCCGCCCAGCCCCCCTATGGCTACACCTTC. This sequence encodes CASSKISAAQPPYGYTF.

This clonotype was found many times. This chain links TRBV3-1 with TRBJ2-7; D remains unclear. Germline V CDR1 and CDR2: LGHDT, YNNKEL (reference sequence). V lost 3 bases and J 0 bases, leaving 12 bases between the germline ends. This CDR3 region has 15 residues. This CDR3 reads CASSQNRIPSYEQYF. CDR3 sequence (DNA): TGTGCCAGCAGCCAGAATAGGATCCCCTCCTACGAGCAGTACTTC.

The chain joins TRBV12-3 or TRBV12-4 to TRBJ1-5; 9 nucleotides match TRBD1. V lost 5 bases, J lost 7 bases, and 9 bases stayed unmatched. There are 15 residues in the CDR3. This CDR3 reads CASSPGTGLLQPQHF. As DNA, the CDR3 is TGTGCCAGCAGTCCGGGGACAGGGTTACTACAGCCCCAGCATTTT.

This clonotype was counted only a few times. The chain combines TRBV20-1 with TRBJ1-2; TRBD1 matches at 7 bases. The CDR3 covers 12 residues. The V segment lost 3 bases and the J segment 6 bases; nucleotides outside the gene matches: 4. Germline CDR1 is DFQATT and CDR2 is SNEGSKA (reference sequence). The CDR3: CSARRGGDGYTF. The CDR3 DNA is TGCAGTGCTAGGCGAGGGGGCGATGGCTACACCTTC.

This clonotype occurred many times. This chain uses TRBV6-5 with TRBJ1-1, with D hard to call. This CDR3 is built from 13 residues. The V gene's germline CDR1 is MNHEY and CDR2 SVGAGI. The V gene lost 0 bases and the J gene lost 2 bases, with 4 bases spanning the gap. DNA of the CDR3: TGTGCCAGCAGTTACTCTTACAACACTGAAGCTTTCTTT. It translates to CASSYSYNTEAFF.

The chain has TRBV7-2 and TRBJ1-1, with D hard to call. CDR1 is SGHTA, CDR2 FQGNSA, per germline. Trimming took off 1 base at V and 1 base at J, with 7 bases between the two ends. This CDR3 comprises 14 residues. CDR3 in amino acids: CASSLVTANTEAFF. DNA of the CDR3: TGTGCCAGCAGCTTAGTGACGGCGAACACTGAAGCTTTCTTT.

In regard to this clonotype: Relative to the germline gene, one junction end is altered; a read error may explain this. V gene TRBV5-1 combines with J gene TRBJ2-5; D ambiguous. CDR1 and CDR2 (germline): SGHRS, YFSETQ. This CDR3 is 13 amino acids long. CDR3 DNA: TGCGCCACCAGCCCCCGCCGTTCGGAGACCCAGTACTTC. It specifies CATSPRRSETQYF.

This chain connects TRBV7-6 to TRBJ1-4; a weak D match, TRBD1 (6 bases). CDR3 length: 18 residues. The germline V gene has CDR1 SGHVS and CDR2 FNYEAQ. V was shortened by 2 bases and J by 4 bases, with 20 bases between the two germline ends. DNA for the CDR3: TGTGCCAGCAGCTTACTCCACAAAGGGGGGGTAGATAATGAAAAACTGTTTTTT. Translating it yields CASSLLHKGGVDNEKLFF.

This clonotype was seen more than once but under ten times. The chain combines TRBV6-5 with TRBJ1-5; unclear D gene. The CDR3 spans 12 residues. Per the germline V gene, CDR1 is MNHEY and CDR2 is SVGAGI. V lost 4 bases, J lost 3 bases, and 4 bases lay in between. The CDR3 region has the DNA TGTGCCAGCAGTTTCCTCAATCAGCCCCAGCATTTT. This codes for CASSFLNQPQHF.

The table lists this clonotype with a few counts. V and J are TRBV6-5 and TRBJ2-5, with 7 bases aligning to TRBD1. Germline trimming cut 1 base from V and 3 bases from J; bases unmatched to any gene: 5. Germline V lookup: CDR1 MNHEY, CDR2 SVGAGI. The CDR3 is 15 residues long. The CDR3: CASSYYGTAKETQYF. In nucleotides, the CDR3 is TGTGCCAGCAGTTACTACGGGACAGCCAAAGAGACCCAGTACTTC.

This clonotype was counted between two and nine times. The chain uses TRBV12-3 or TRBV12-4 and TRBJ2-3, with 8 bases fitting TRBD2. This CDR3 region has 16 residues. V was clipped by 1 base and J by 2 bases; unmatched bases: 5. CDR3 loop: CASSLELRGVTDTQYF. CDR3 in DNA: TGTGCCAGCAGTTTAGAGCTGCGGGGGGTCACAGATACGCAGTATTTT.